What follows are 21 T cell receptor beta chains derived from one specimen sequenced in a study of T-cell reconstitution after alpha-beta-depleted transplantation in children. Unique molecular identifiers were incorporated into the prepared TCRbeta library. TCRdb processed the PCR reads anew with MiXCR; each CDR3 protein has one entry. The sample includes some 190,000 distinct CDR3 sequences, 11% of them seen just once. This sample comprised PBMCs, obtained before TCRalphabeta/CD19-depleted stem cell transplant. The receptor source for this set is a boy between 2 and 10 years old with acute myeloid leukemia, due to receive a stem cell transplant.

This clonotype was found many times. This chain joins TRBV5-1 and TRBJ2-3; TRBD1 is a possible D gene (6 bases). The ends were cut back, 0 bases at V and 4 bases at J, with 15 bases in the middle. The CDR3 runs to 16 residues. Germline loops: CDR1 SGHRS, CDR2 YFSETQ. CDR3 residues: CASSLAWTVGPDTQYF. The DNA for the CDR3 is TGCGCCAGCAGCTTGGCCTGGACAGTGGGTCCAGATACGCAGTATTTT.

Turning to this clonotype: A much larger clone is a single base away; this may be a read error. The chain joins TRBV30 to TRBJ2-1, with D unresolved. This CDR3 has 10 amino acids. V was shortened by 2 bases and J by 7 bases, with 3 bases between the two germline ends. The germline gives CDR1 GTSNPN, CDR2 SVGIG (reference sequence). The CDR3 loop reads CAWSWNEQFF. CDR3 coding DNA: TGTGCCTGGAGTTGGAATGAGCAGTTCTTC. The whole variable domain, filled in from reference TRBV30 and TRBJ2-1, reads SQTIHQWPATLVQPVGSPLSLECTVEGTSNPNLYWYRQAAGRGLQLLFYSVGIGQISSEVPQNLSASRPQDRQFILSSKKLLLSDSGFYLCAWSWNEQFFGPGTRLTVL.

Notes on this clonotype: This may be a read error: a much more frequent sequence differs by one nucleotide. Here the CDR3 omits its conserved ending phenylalanine or tryptophan, so a read error is the likely source. The CDR3 nucleotides read TGTGCCAGCAGCTTAGTTGGGACATGGGGCACTGAAGCTTTCTTA. This encodes CASSLVGTWGTEAFL. J is TRBJ1-1 and V is TRBV7-2; possibly TRBD1 for D (6 bases). Trimming pared 1 base from V and 4 bases from J, leaving 13 bases between. CDR1 is SGHTA, CDR2 FQGNSA, per germline. CDR3 length equals 15 residues.

In its sample, this clonotype was seen many times. This sequence joins TRBV7-9 and TRBJ1-1; D uncertain. The germline CDR1 and CDR2 sequences are SEHNR and FQNEAQ (reference sequence). Trimming left V 1 base short and J 5 bases short, with 11 bases between. This CDR3 spans 14 amino acids. CDR3 nucleotides: TGTGCCAGCAGCTTAGATGTTCTGCGGACTGAAGCTTTCTTT. As protein: CASSLDVLRTEAFF.

This clonotype has a count of ten or more. The chain recombines TRBV5-1 with TRBJ1-1; D ambiguous. Deletions cut 0 bases from V and 5 bases from J, with 8 bases between. CDR1 is SGHRS and CDR2 is YFSETQ in the germline V gene. The CDR3 loop spans 13 amino acids. The CDR3 reads CASSLALWTEAFF. The CDR3 DNA sequence: TGCGCCAGCAGCTTGGCCCTATGGACTGAAGCTTTCTTT. Full variable domain (outside the CDR3, taken from reference TRBV5-1 and TRBJ1-1): KAGVTQTPRYLIKTRGQQVTLSCSPISGHRSVSWYQQTPGQGLQFLFEYFSETQRNKGNFPGRFSGRQFSNSRSEMNVSTLELGDSALYLCASSLALWTEAFFGQGTRLTVV.

This chain uses TRBV7-3 with TRBJ2-1; 10 nucleotides agree with TRBD2. The V and J ends lost 0 bases and 9 bases, in that order; junction bases with no gene match: 5. Looked up from germline, CDR1 is SGHTA and CDR2 is FQGTGA. This CDR3 region has 15 residues. The CDR3 coding sequence is TGTGCCAGCAGCTTAACCCTAGCGGGAGTCGGTGAGCAGTTCTTC. This sequence encodes CASSLTLAGVGEQFF.

This clonotype has a handful of counts. The J gene is TRBJ2-1, the V gene TRBV11-2; TRBD2 agrees at 10 bases. There are 16 residues in the CDR3. Germline-derived CDR1 and CDR2 are SGHAT and FQNNGV. The V segment lost 5 bases and the J segment 10 bases; nucleotides outside the gene matches: 14. The CDR3 DNA sequence: TGTGCCAGCAGCCGTACAAGAGCGGGAGGGCCACAGGAGCAGTTCTTC. Its translation is CASSRTRAGGPQEQFF.

This clonotype appeared many times. This sequence joins TRBV12-3 or TRBV12-4 and TRBJ2-2; 7 bases match TRBD1. The V and J ends lost 10 bases and 3 bases, in that order; junction bases with no gene match: 11. The CDR3 extends over 15 amino acids. CDR3 sequence (DNA): TGTGCCACCCAGACCCGGGACAGCTACACCGGGGAGCTGTTTTTT. Protein sequence: CATQTRDSYTGELFF.

This clonotype was observed many times. The chain recombines TRBV24-1 with TRBJ2-5; D call uncertain. V gave up 3 bases and J gave up 1 base, with 11 bases separating them. This CDR3 comprises 15 residues. Germline lookup yields CDR1 KGHDR and CDR2 SFDVKD. CDR3 amino acids: CATSDATSAQETQYF. The CDR3 coding sequence is TGTGCCACCAGTGATGCGACCTCAGCCCAAGAGACCCAGTACTTC.

The table lists this clonotype with many counts. This rearrangement joins TRBV20-1 to TRBJ2-5; possibly TRBD2 for D (5 bases). Trimming took off 3 bases at V and 5 bases at J, with 16 bases between the two ends. This CDR3 spans 14 amino acids. From germline, CDR1 is DFQATT and CDR2 SNEGSKA (reference sequence). The DNA of the CDR3 is TGCAGTGCTAGCAGGACTCAAAATGAGGAGACCCAGTACTTC. It is translated as CSASRTQNEETQYF.

This clonotype was seen ten or more times. J is TRBJ2-2 and V is TRBV7-2; D is perhaps TRBD2 (5 bases). CDR3 length: 12 amino acids. Germline lookup yields CDR1 SGHTA and CDR2 FQGNSA. The V end lost 2 bases, the J end lost 9 bases, and 7 bases lay between the germline ends. The CDR3 is CASSLPSRELFF. In DNA, the CDR3 is TGTGCCAGCAGCTTACCTAGCAGGGAGCTGTTTTTT.

This clonotype came up many times. This chain uses TRBV7-8 with TRBJ2-2; D is perhaps TRBD2 (6 bases). Germline V lookup: CDR1 SGHVS, CDR2 FQNEAQ. The CDR3 has 14 amino acids. V lost 2 bases and J 4 bases, leaving 8 bases between the germline ends. CDR3 bases: TGTGCCAGCAGCTTATTAGCGGCCACCGGGGAGCTGTTTTTT. Amino acid sequence: CASSLLAATGELFF.

This clonotype was observed many times. The chain combines TRBV10-3 with TRBJ2-6; no reliable D call. Per germline, CDR1 ENHRY and CDR2 SYGVKD. The CDR3 is 16 amino acids. V lost 0 bases to trimming and J lost 1 base, with 7 bases between them. The CDR3 region is CAISESIDSGANVLTF. CDR3 sequence (DNA): TGTGCCATCAGTGAGTCGATCGATTCTGGGGCCAACGTCCTGACTTTC.

This clonotype was counted at least ten times. The rearrangement joins TRBV18 to TRBJ1-1, with D perhaps matching TRBD1 (6 bases). CDR1 is KGHSH, CDR2 LQKENI, per germline. V was trimmed by 0 bases and J by 1 base, leaving 9 bases between them. The CDR3 runs 15 residues. This CDR3 reads CASSPPYRANTEAFF. As DNA, the CDR3 is TGTGCCAGCTCACCACCGTACAGGGCGAACACTGAAGCTTTCTTT. The variable domain in full, with the rest retrieved from reference TRBV18 and TRBJ1-1, is NAGVMQNPRHLVRRRGQEARLRCSPMKGHSHVYWYRQLPEEGLKFMVYLQKENIIDESGMPKERFSAEFPKEGPSILRIQQVVRGDSAAYFCASSPPYRANTEAFFGQGTRLTVV.

This clonotype was detected ten times or more. This sequence joins TRBV7-2 and TRBJ2-2; TRBD1 or TRBD2 may be the D gene (5 bases each). Looked up from germline, CDR1 is SGHTA and CDR2 is FQGNSA. V was pared by 3 bases and J by 1 base, with 12 bases between. This CDR3 region has 16 residues. The CDR3 here is CASSFPGTVNTGELFF. The CDR3 DNA reads as TGTGCCAGCAGCTTTCCCGGGACGGTGAACACCGGGGAGCTGTTTTTT.

The rearrangement uses TRBV18 and TRBJ2-1; D not certain. This CDR3 has 13 amino acids. The germline V and J ends were trimmed by 0 bases and 5 bases, with 5 bases remaining between them. CDR1 is KGHSH and CDR2 is LQKENI in the germline V gene. The CDR3 region is CASSPPGNNEQFF. CDR3 DNA: TGTGCCAGCTCACCACCGGGAAACAATGAGCAGTTCTTC.

There are a few counts of this clonotype. The chain's CDR3 is CAWSTAYEQYV. The CDR3 nucleotides are TGTGCCTGGAGTACAGCTTACGAGCAGTACGTC. The chain uses TRBV30 and TRBJ2-7; D uncertain. This CDR3 region has 11 residues. The germline V gene encodes CDR1 GTSNPN and CDR2 SVGIG (reference sequence). Trimming cost V 2 bases and J 4 bases, with 6 bases left between them.

This clonotype was observed at least ten times. J is TRBJ2-2 and V is TRBV3-1; 7 positions agree with TRBD2. The V gene's germline CDR1 is LGHDT and CDR2 YNNKEL (reference sequence). The CDR3 runs to 18 residues. J gave up 4 bases and V 3 bases, and 14 bases lay outside the gene matches. CDR3 DNA sequence: TGTGCCAGCAGCCACGGGTTCCTGGCGGGGGTTACCACCGGGGAGCTGTTTTTT. This gives the protein CASSHGFLAGVTTGELFF.

Regarding this clonotype: A much larger clone sits a single nucleotide away, making a read error possible. The chain is built from TRBV11-2 and TRBJ2-7; D may be TRBD1 (6 bases). V was cut by 7 bases and J by 1 base, with 20 bases left in between. Germline-derived CDR1 and CDR2 are SGHAT and FQNNGV. The CDR3 covers 16 residues. The CDR3 loop is CASNFLGTTRSYEQYF. In DNA form, the CDR3 reads TGTGCCAGCAACTTTTTGGGGACAACCCGATCCTACGAGCAGTACTTC.

A note on this clonotype: This is likely a read error, given that the CDR3 carries no conserved phenylalanine or tryptophan at its end. The rearrangement links TRBV30 to TRBJ2-3, with no clear D. With 4 bases removed from V and 2 bases from J, the gap between germline ends came to 13 bases. From germline, CDR1 is GTSNPN and CDR2 SVGIG (reference sequence). This CDR3 has 14 amino acids. CDR3 DNA: TGTGCCTGGAAAGCCCTTGGCCTCACAGATACGCAGTATTAT. Encoded protein: CAWKALGLTDTQYY.

This clonotype was counted ten times or more. The rearrangement uses TRBV21-1 and TRBJ1-3. TRBV21-1 is described as a pseudogene. This CDR3 is built from 15 residues. Here the CDR3 DNA reads TGTGCCAGCAGCAATGATCGCGACTCTGGAAACACCATATATTTT. It encodes CASSNDRDSGNTIYF.